The 19 T cell receptor beta chains reported below all come from one sample, sequenced in a study of radiotherapy plus CTLA-4 blockade in lung cancer. Using immunoSEQ multiplex PCR, the repertoire was profiled, and TCRdb retains in-frame clones only, with some absent. The sample includes about 100,000 clones, roughly four fifths of them seen just once. The sequences come from peripheral blood, collected from a patient treated with radiotherapy plus ipilimumab. These receptors all come from a human donor with non-small cell lung cancer who had stable disease on radiotherapy plus ipilimumab.

The rearrangement links TRBV6-5 to TRBJ1-1; D perhaps matches TRBD1 (6 bases). V was pared by 5 bases and J by 3 bases, with 10 bases between. The CDR3 runs to 13 residues. CDR1 MNHEY and CDR2 SVGAGI come from the germline V gene. CDR3: CASSRRGDTEAFF. CDR3 coding DNA: TGTGCCAGCAGTCGGAGGGGGGACACTGAAGCTTTCTTT.

The DNA for the CDR3 is TGTGCCTCCGGGGACACTAACACCGGGGAGCTGTTTTTT. Residues: CASGDTNTGELFF. The V call is TRBV10-3, the J call TRBJ2-2; weak D call: TRBD1 (6 bases). Trimming stripped 11 bases from V and 2 bases from J, with 12 bases between. CDR3 size: 13 residues. Germline V lookup: CDR1 ENHRY, CDR2 SYGVKD.

This chain connects TRBV6-1 to TRBJ2-7, with 10 positions matching TRBD1. The V gene end was trimmed by 4 bases and the J gene end by 1 base; junction bases not matched to a gene: 4. This CDR3 region has 15 residues. Germline V gene data show CDR1 as MNHNS and CDR2 as SASEGT. CDR3 nucleotide sequence: TGTGCCAGCAGTGGCCGGGACAGGGGATCCTACGAGCAGTACTTC. It codes for CASSGRDRGSYEQYF.

The rearrangement links TRBV19 to TRBJ2-7; possibly TRBD2 for D (5 bases). Deletions cut 4 bases from V and 3 bases from J, with 13 bases between. Germline CDR1 and CDR2: LNHDA and SQIVND (reference sequence). The CDR3 covers 14 residues. The DNA for the CDR3 is TGTGCCAGTAGTACGGACCGGACTGGCTACGAGCAGTACTTC. As protein: CASSTDRTGYEQYF.

J is TRBJ2-5 and V is TRBV7-2; D possibly corresponds to TRBD2 (6 bases). The V and J ends lost 5 bases and 2 bases respectively, with 21 bases between them. The CDR3 is 17 amino acids. Germline lookup yields CDR1 SGHTA and CDR2 FQGNSA. CDR3 coding DNA: TGTGCCAGCAGCCGATCGCGCGGGGCCCGGGCACAAGAGACCCAGTACTTC. Protein sequence: CASSRSRGARAQETQYF.

This clone was observed a single time. The J gene is TRBJ2-5, the V gene TRBV7-6, with TRBD2 matching 13 bases. This CDR3 spans 17 amino acids. Looked up from germline, CDR1 is SGHVS and CDR2 is FNYEAQ. The J segment lost 1 base and the V segment lost 1 base, leaving 3 bases of the junction unmatched. CDR3 in DNA: TGTGCCAGCAGCTTAGGGACTAGCGGGAGTACCCAAGAGACCCAGTACTTC. Protein product: CASSLGTSGSTQETQYF. Full variable domain (outside the CDR3, taken from reference TRBV7-6 and TRBJ2-5): GAGVSQSPRYKVTKRGQDVALRCDPISGHVSLYWYRQALGQGPEFLTYFNYEAQQDKSGLPNDRFSAERPEGSISTLTIQRTEQRDSAMYRCASSLGTSGSTQETQYFGPGTRLLVL.

This chain links TRBV27 with TRBJ2-6, with a tentative D call TRBD1 (5 bases). With 6 bases removed from V and 0 bases from J, the gap between germline ends came to 12 bases. Germline V gives CDR1 MNHEY, CDR2 SMNVEV (reference sequence). The length of the CDR3 is 16 residues. Here the CDR3 DNA reads TGTGCCAGCAGCGACAGTCCTTTCTCTGGGGCCAACGTCCTGACTTTC. Amino acids: CASSDSPFSGANVLTF.

The chain recombines TRBV4-1 with TRBJ1-4; D gene uncertain. The CDR3 has 15 residues. Trimming took off 1 base at V and 7 bases at J, with 13 bases between the two ends. The germline V gene encodes CDR1 MGHRA and CDR2 YSYEKL. The CDR3 DNA reads as TGCGCCAGCAGCCAAGTTTGGGGTTGGAGTGAAAAACTGTTTTTT. The encoded protein is CASSQVWGWSEKLFF.

V gene TRBV7-3 combines with J gene TRBJ1-1, with 9 nucleotides matching TRBD1. Germline CDR1 is SGHTA and CDR2 is FQGTGA. CDR3 length: 14 residues. With 5 bases clipped from V and 4 bases from J, the junction kept 5 bases outside the gene matches. The CDR3 bases are TGTGCCAGCAGCCCGGGACAGGGAAGCACTGAAGCTTTCTTT. It is translated as CASSPGQGSTEAFF.

V and J are TRBV4-2 and TRBJ2-5; possibly TRBD1 for D (5 bases). Trimming took off 1 base at V and 5 bases at J, with 14 bases between the two ends. The CDR3 is 15 residues long. CDR1 LGHNA and CDR2 YNFKEQ come from the germline V gene. CDR3 sequence: CASSQVDTPVETQYF. The CDR3 bases are TGTGCCAGCAGCCAAGTGGACACCCCTGTGGAGACCCAGTACTTC.

The V gene is TRBV30, the J gene TRBJ2-7, with D possibly being TRBD2 (6 bases). The ends were cut back, 3 bases at V and 4 bases at J, with 19 bases in the middle. The CDR3 consists of 15 residues. Germline loops: CDR1 GTSNPN, CDR2 SVGIG (reference sequence). CDR3 residues: CAWSSSGTGVYEQYF. The CDR3 bases are TGTGCCTGGAGCTCTTCCGGGACGGGGGTATACGAGCAGTACTTC.

As for this clone: At one end the junction does not follow the germline gene, possibly because of a read error. V gene TRBV7-9 combines with J gene TRBJ2-3; TRBD2 might be the D (6 bases). The CDR3 covers 15 residues. CDR1 and CDR2 from the germline V gene are SEHNR and FQNEAQ (reference sequence). The CDR3 reads CAGSSRLEGADTQYF. CDR3 coding DNA: TGTGCCGGCAGCTCGAGACTAGAAGGGGCAGATACGCAGTATTTT.

This clone was counted only a few times. The chain joins TRBV28 to TRBJ2-7; 7 positions match TRBD1. After removal of 7 bases from V and 0 bases from J, the junction contained 18 bases not matched to a gene. The germline CDR1 and CDR2 sequences are MDHEN and SYDVKM. The CDR3 spans 18 residues. The CDR3 loop reads CASNMKGQYYQSSYEQYF. The CDR3 DNA is TGTGCCAGCAATATGAAGGGACAGTACTACCAAAGCTCCTACGAGCAGTACTTC. The entire variable domain, with the rest obtained from reference TRBV28 and TRBJ2-7, is as follows: DVKVTQSSRYLVKRTGEKVFLECVQDMDHENMFWYRQDPGLGLRLIYFSYDVKMKEKGDIPEGYSVSREKKERFSLILESASTNQTSMYLCASNMKGQYYQSSYEQYFGPGTRLTVT.

V and J are TRBV11-1 and TRBJ2-5; no clear D gene. Germline assignment: CDR1 SGHAT and CDR2 FQDESV (reference sequence). Trimming shortened V by 2 bases and J by 4 bases, and 14 bases separated the two germline ends. This CDR3 spans 15 amino acids. In DNA, the CDR3 is TGTGCCAGCAGCTTAAGCTCAGGCAGGTCAGAGACCCAGTACTTC. Translation: CASSLSSGRSETQYF.

The gene calls are TRBV10-3 and TRBJ1-1, with unresolved D. This CDR3 has 13 amino acids. Germline CDR1 ENHRY, CDR2 SYGVKD. V dropped 0 bases and J dropped 0 bases, with 2 bases sitting between them. The chain's CDR3 is CAISESLNTEAFF. CDR3 in DNA: TGTGCCATCAGTGAGTCCTTGAACACTGAAGCTTTCTTT.

In the case of this clone: The identical CDR3 is also encoded by other nucleotide sequences in the sample. This sequence joins TRBV7-9 and TRBJ1-2; 12 bases fit TRBD1. CDR3 length: 14 amino acids. With V trimmed by 3 bases and J by 8 bases, 4 bases remained unmatched. CDR1 is SEHNR, CDR2 FQNEAQ, per germline (reference sequence). As DNA, the CDR3 is TGTGCCAGCAGCTTGGGACAGGGGGCGGGGGGCTACACCTTC. The encoded protein is CASSLGQGAGGYTF. The whole variable domain, remainder taken from reference TRBV7-9 and TRBJ1-2, is DTGVSQNPRHKITKRGQNVTFRCDPISEHNRLYWYRQTLGQGPEFLTYFQNEAQLEKSRLLSDRFSAERPKGSFSTLEIQRTEQGDSAMYLCASSLGQGAGGYTFGSGTRLTVV.

The table lists this clone with a few counts. The chain recombines TRBV7-2 with TRBJ1-2; perhaps TRBD1 as D (6 bases). The germline CDR1 and CDR2 sequences are SGHTA and FQGNSA. The CDR3 runs to 16 residues. Between the trimmed V and J ends, which lost 4 bases and 2 bases, there was a span of 17 bases. Here the CDR3 DNA reads TGTGCCAGCAGCTACCCCTTGCGGGACATGAACTATGGCTACACCTTC. It is translated as CASSYPLRDMNYGYTF. Filled out from reference TRBV7-2 and TRBJ1-2, the complete variable domain reads GAGVSQSPSNKVTEKGKDVELRCDPISGHTALYWYRQSLGQGLEFLIYFQGNSAPDKSGLPSDRFSAERTGGSVSTLTIQRTQQEDSAVYLCASSYPLRDMNYGYTFGSGTRLTVV.

This clone was counted only a few times. The CDR3 bases are TGTGCCAGCAGCTTGGGAAATCAGCCCCAGCATTTT. Translating it yields CASSLGNQPQHF. The chain is built from TRBV5-4 and TRBJ1-5; D is uncertain. Germline values: CDR1 SGHNT, CDR2 YYREEE (reference sequence). V lost 0 bases to trimming and J lost 4 bases, with 2 bases between them. The CDR3 extends over 12 amino acids.

This clone was seen just once. The genes are TRBV18 and TRBJ2-5; no definite D call. The CDR3 covers 13 residues. V was pared by 6 bases and J by 5 bases, with 13 bases between. Germline-derived CDR1 and CDR2 are KGHSH and LQKENI. The CDR3 nucleotides read TGTGCCAGCTCGGATTCAGGTGTTGAGACCCAGTACTTC. Its translation is CASSDSGVETQYF.